A selection of T cell receptor beta chains follows, all from one sample in a study of blood T cell repertoires in COVID-19. Produced via immunoSEQ multiplex PCR; TCRdb's table is partial and in-frame only. Among 310,000 or so clones listed, around 86% were seen once. The sequenced sample was peripheral blood. The source is a woman aged 45 to 65 with acute or convalescent COVID-19. Both conserved end residues are part of each CDR3. D genes are given only for firm matches. Size values are once, few and many counts, or a class for expanded clones, and some rows have none.

D gene: -; clone size: few; J gene: TRBJ2-2; V gene: TRBV5-1; CDR3 protein: CASSLESTGELFF; CDR3 DNA: TGCGCCAGCAGCTTGGAGAGCACCGGGGAGCTGTTTTTT
D gene: TRBD2; clone size: -; J gene: TRBJ2-2; V gene: TRBV2; CDR3 protein: CASSGLAGRTGELFF; CDR3 DNA: TGTGCCAGCAGTGGGCTAGCGGGTCGGACCGGGGAGCTGTTTTTT
D gene: TRBD2; clone size: -; J gene: TRBJ2-5; V gene: TRBV7-2; CDR3 protein: CASSTSSGRAGETQYF; CDR3 DNA: TGTGCCAGCAGCACCTCTAGCGGGAGGGCCGGAGAGACCCAGTACTTC
D gene: TRBD1; clone size: -; J gene: TRBJ2-1; V gene: TRBV9; CDR3 protein: CASSVGWDSTYNEQFF; CDR3 DNA: TGTGCCAGCAGCGTAGGATGGGACAGCACCTACAATGAGCAGTTCTTC
D gene: -; clone size: -; J gene: TRBJ1-5; V gene: TRBV6-1; CDR3 protein: CASSEATHQPQHF; CDR3 DNA: TGTGCCAGCAGTGAAGCCACACATCAGCCCCAGCATTTT
D gene: -; clone size: -; J gene: TRBJ2-2; V gene: TRBV5-1; CDR3 protein: CASRNNRETGELFF; CDR3 DNA: TGCGCCAGCAGAAATAACAGGGAAACCGGGGAGCTGTTTTTT
D gene: -; clone size: -; J gene: TRBJ1-6; V gene: TRBV30; CDR3 protein: CAWSSGGASSYNSPLHF; CDR3 DNA: TGTGCCTGGAGTTCGGGGGGCGCTTCTTCCTATAATTCACCCCTCCACTTT
D gene: TRBD1; clone size: -; J gene: TRBJ2-5; V gene: TRBV10-3; CDR3 protein: CAITWPGTGGQETQYF; CDR3 DNA: TGTGCCATCACTTGGCCCGGGACAGGGGGACAAGAGACCCAGTACTTC
D gene: -; clone size: -; J gene: TRBJ2-7; V gene: TRBV5-1; CDR3 protein: CASSLERTAYEQYF; CDR3 DNA: TGCGCCAGCAGCTTGGAAAGGACAGCGTACGAGCAGTACTTC
D gene: -; clone size: -; J gene: TRBJ1-4; V gene: TRBV15; CDR3 protein: CATSRDVREKLFF; CDR3 DNA: TGTGCCACCAGCAGAGATGTGAGGGAAAAACTGTTTTTT
D gene: -; clone size: -; J gene: TRBJ1-1; V gene: TRBV9; CDR3 protein: CASTPTGTSNTEAFF; CDR3 DNA: TGTGCCAGCACCCCGACAGGTACTTCGAACACTGAAGCTTTCTTT
D gene: TRBD2; clone size: -; J gene: TRBJ2-3; V gene: TRBV11-2; CDR3 protein: CASSFGTRSNTQYF; CDR3 DNA: TGTGCCAGCAGCTTCGGGACTAGATCAAATACGCAGTATTTT
D gene: -; clone size: -; J gene: TRBJ2-1; V gene: TRBV19; CDR3 protein: CASSKKGAETFKFF; CDR3 DNA: TGTGCCAGTAGCAAGAAGGGAGCGGAGACCTTCAAGTTCTTC
D gene: TRBD2; clone size: -; J gene: TRBJ2-2; V gene: TRBV4-2; CDR3 protein: CASSQELAGVTGELFF; CDR3 DNA: TGTGCCAGCAGCCAGGAACTAGCGGGAGTTACCGGGGAGCTGTTTTTT
D gene: -; clone size: -; J gene: TRBJ2-5; V gene: TRBV6-6; CDR3 protein: CASSERDRPRKTQYF; CDR3 DNA: TGTGCCAGCAGCGAACGAGACAGGCCTCGGAAGACCCAGTACTTC
D gene: TRBD1; clone size: -; J gene: TRBJ2-7; V gene: TRBV28; CDR3 protein: CASLERTGTYEQYF; CDR3 DNA: TGTGCCAGCCTTGAACGGACAGGTACCTACGAGCAGTACTTC
D gene: -; clone size: -; J gene: TRBJ1-5; V gene: TRBV6-5; CDR3 protein: CASSYSRSNQPQHF; CDR3 DNA: TGTGCCAGCAGTTACTCGAGGAGCAATCAGCCCCAGCATTTT
D gene: -; clone size: -; J gene: TRBJ1-6; V gene: TRBV7-9; CDR3 protein: CASSLQGYNSPLHF; CDR3 DNA: TGTGCCAGCAGCTTACAGGGATATAATTCACCCCTCCACTTT
D gene: -; clone size: few; J gene: TRBJ1-1; V gene: TRBV27; CDR3 protein: CASSLNGGTEAFF; CDR3 DNA: TGTGCCAGCAGTTTAAACGGAGGCACTGAAGCTTTCTTT
D gene: -; clone size: -; J gene: TRBJ1-4; V gene: TRBV6-5; CDR3 protein: CASSYSRTATNEKLFF; CDR3 DNA: TGTGCCAGCAGTTACTCGCGGACAGCTACTAATGAAAAACTGTTTTTT
D gene: TRBD2; clone size: -; J gene: TRBJ2-5; V gene: TRBV10-3; CDR3 protein: CAISGGGRAGETQYF; CDR3 DNA: TGTGCCATCAGCGGGGGCGGGAGGGCCGGAGAGACCCAGTACTTC
D gene: -; clone size: once; J gene: TRBJ2-1; V gene: TRBV24-1; CDR3 protein: CATSSGRLYNEQFF; CDR3 DNA: TGTGCCACCAGTAGTGGGAGACTTTACAATGAGCAGTTCTTC
D gene: TRBD2; clone size: -; J gene: TRBJ2-1; V gene: TRBV2; CDR3 protein: CASNGRIYNEQFF; CDR3 DNA: TGTGCCAGCAACGGGAGGATCTACAATGAGCAGTTCTTC
D gene: -; clone size: -; J gene: TRBJ2-7; V gene: TRBV28; CDR3 protein: CASRETAYEQYF; CDR3 DNA: TGTGCCAGCAGGGAGACGGCCTACGAGCAGTACTTC
D gene: -; clone size: -; J gene: TRBJ1-5; V gene: TRBV24-1; CDR3 protein: CATSDSNQPQHF; CDR3 DNA: TGTGCCACCAGTGACTCCAATCAGCCCCAGCATTTT
D gene: TRBD2; clone size: -; J gene: TRBJ2-4; V gene: TRBV6-1; CDR3 protein: CASSEIAGILDIQYF; CDR3 DNA: TGTGCCAGCAGTGAAATAGCGGGGATTTTAGACATTCAGTACTTC
D gene: TRBD1; clone size: -; J gene: TRBJ2-7; V gene: TRBV7-2; CDR3 protein: CASSRDRAFWEQYF; CDR3 DNA: TGTGCCAGCAGCCGGGACAGGGCATTTTGGGAGCAGTACTTC
D gene: -; clone size: -; J gene: TRBJ1-5; V gene: TRBV6-5; CDR3 protein: CASAEQGQPQHF; CDR3 DNA: TGTGCCAGCGCCGAACAGGGTCAGCCCCAGCATTTT
D gene: -; clone size: -; J gene: TRBJ2-1; V gene: TRBV7-2; CDR3 protein: CASSLFTDTEQFF; CDR3 DNA: TGTGCCAGCAGCTTATTCACAGACACTGAGCAGTTCTTC
D gene: -; clone size: -; J gene: TRBJ1-2; V gene: TRBV5-1; CDR3 protein: CASSSGANYGYTF; CDR3 DNA: TGCGCCAGCAGCTCCGGAGCTAACTATGGCTACACCTTC
D gene: TRBD1; clone size: -; J gene: TRBJ1-2; V gene: TRBV2; CDR3 protein: CASSEGQLYGYTF; CDR3 DNA: TGTGCCAGCAGTGAGGGACAGCTCTATGGCTACACCTTC
D gene: TRBD1; clone size: -; J gene: TRBJ2-2; V gene: TRBV7-3; CDR3 protein: CASSPGDSTTGELFF; CDR3 DNA: TGTGCCAGCAGCCCCGGGGACAGCACGACCGGGGAGCTGTTTTTT
D gene: -; clone size: -; J gene: TRBJ2-7; V gene: TRBV14; CDR3 protein: CASSQVTYEQYF; CDR3 DNA: TGTGCCAGCAGCCAAGTCACCTACGAGCAGTACTTC
D gene: -; clone size: -; J gene: TRBJ2-5; V gene: TRBV5-5; CDR3 protein: CASSLGQGSFETQYF; CDR3 DNA: TGTGCCAGCAGCTTGGGGCAGGGGTCATTCGAGACCCAGTACTTC
D gene: TRBD2; clone size: -; J gene: TRBJ2-1; V gene: TRBV20-1; CDR3 protein: CSAPGGREQFF; CDR3 DNA: TGCAGTGCCCCGGGGGGAAGGGAGCAGTTCTTC
D gene: TRBD1; clone size: -; J gene: TRBJ1-1; V gene: TRBV15; CDR3 protein: CATSRDRGLVNTEAFF; CDR3 DNA: TGTGCCACCAGCAGGGACAGGGGGCTTGTGAACACTGAAGCTTTCTTT
D gene: TRBD1; clone size: -; J gene: TRBJ1-5; V gene: TRBV18; CDR3 protein: CASSPRQGEGQPQHF; CDR3 DNA: TGTGCCAGCTCCCCTCGACAGGGGGAAGGGCAGCCCCAGCATTTT
D gene: -; clone size: -; J gene: TRBJ1-1; V gene: TRBV18; CDR3 protein: CASSPRAMKHTEAFF; CDR3 DNA: TGTGCCAGCTCACCACGGGCAATGAAACACACTGAAGCTTTCTTT
D gene: TRBD1; clone size: -; J gene: TRBJ2-2; V gene: TRBV28; CDR3 protein: CGTGQGDAGELFF; CDR3 DNA: TGTGGCACCGGACAGGGTGATGCCGGGGAGCTGTTTTTT
D gene: -; clone size: -; J gene: TRBJ2-5; V gene: TRBV7-9; CDR3 protein: CASSLLPGLQETQYF; CDR3 DNA: TGTGCCAGCAGCTTATTGCCGGGGTTACAAGAGACCCAGTACTTC
D gene: -; clone size: -; J gene: TRBJ1-2; V gene: TRBV19; CDR3 protein: CASSAEITANYGYTF; CDR3 DNA: TGTGCCAGTAGTGCAGAGATTACAGCTAACTATGGCTACACCTTC
D gene: TRBD1; clone size: few; J gene: TRBJ2-5; V gene: TRBV6-5; CDR3 protein: CASSYLSTGAQETQYF; CDR3 DNA: TGTGCCAGCAGTTACCTTAGTACAGGGGCCCAAGAGACCCAGTACTTC
D gene: TRBD1; clone size: -; J gene: TRBJ1-2; V gene: TRBV28; CDR3 protein: CASSLPDRGPGYTF; CDR3 DNA: TGTGCCAGCAGTTTACCCGACAGGGGGCCTGGCTACACCTTC
D gene: TRBD1; clone size: -; J gene: TRBJ1-6; V gene: TRBV7-4; CDR3 protein: CASSFGQGAINSPLHF; CDR3 DNA: TGTGCCAGCAGCTTTGGACAGGGAGCGATTAATTCACCCCTCCACTTT
D gene: TRBD2; clone size: -; J gene: TRBJ2-2; V gene: TRBV24-1; CDR3 protein: CATSGSTSGTNTGELFF; CDR3 DNA: TGTGCCACCAGTGGCTCGACTAGCGGGACGAACACCGGGGAGCTGTTTTTT
D gene: TRBD1; clone size: few; J gene: TRBJ1-2; V gene: TRBV7-2; CDR3 protein: CASSFDTGGADGYTF; CDR3 DNA: TGTGCCAGCAGCTTTGATACAGGGGGCGCCGATGGCTACACCTTC
D gene: -; clone size: -; J gene: TRBJ1-2; V gene: TRBV5-4; CDR3 protein: CASSSGGLHYGYTF; CDR3 DNA: TGTGCCAGCAGCTCGGGGGGGCTTCACTATGGCTACACCTTC
D gene: TRBD2; clone size: -; J gene: TRBJ2-5; V gene: TRBV5-4; CDR3 protein: CASSFSLAAEETQYF; CDR3 DNA: TGTGCCAGCAGCTTTAGTCTAGCGGCAGAAGAGACCCAGTACTTC
D gene: TRBD2; clone size: -; J gene: TRBJ2-7; V gene: TRBV24-1; CDR3 protein: CATSDPASGSYEQYF; CDR3 DNA: TGTGCCACCAGTGATCCCGCTAGCGGGAGCTACGAGCAGTACTTC
D gene: TRBD1; clone size: -; J gene: TRBJ2-2; V gene: TRBV5-1; CDR3 protein: CASRTGTGHRELFF; CDR3 DNA: TGCGCCAGCAGGACCGGGACAGGGCATCGGGAGCTGTTTTTT
D gene: -; clone size: -; J gene: TRBJ1-4; V gene: TRBV21-1; CDR3 protein: CASSYSPQGGRYDEKLFF; CDR3 DNA: TGTGCCAGCAGCTATAGTCCACAGGGCGGGAGGTACGATGAAAAACTGTTTTTT
D gene: TRBD1; clone size: once; J gene: TRBJ1-5; V gene: TRBV7-2; CDR3 protein: CASSYDRDGQPQHF; CDR3 DNA: TGTGCCAGCAGCTACGACAGGGATGGACAGCCCCAGCATTTT